These T cell receptor beta chains were read from a single sample in a study of blood T cell repertoires in COVID-19. Some clones are missing from TCRdb's copy, which holds only in-frame ones; the method was immunoSEQ multiplex PCR. The data hold a few hundred thousand clones, with about 91% observed a single time. Sequenced input: PBMCs or T cells enriched from blood (not recorded which). These receptors came from a human donor in a cohort exposed to, infected with or recovered from COVID-19 (not recorded which). The donor label of this sample is uncertain. The CDR3 runs from the conserved cysteine through the conserved F or W. Each record gives: CDR3 length, clone size, D gene, V gene, J gene, CDR3 protein, CDR3 DNA. D genes are given only for firm matches. Where a row states a size, it is once, few, many or the class of an expanded clone; other rows omit it.

cdr3_length: 16
clone_size: NA
d_call: TRBD2
v_call: TRBV7-3
j_call: TRBJ2-5
cdr3_aa: CASSPVLAGGRETQYF
cdr3_nt: TGTGCCAGCAGCCCTGTTCTAGCGGGGGGGCGAGAGACCCAGTACTTC

cdr3_length: 15
clone_size: NA
d_call: TRBD1
v_call: TRBV7-2
j_call: TRBJ1-5
cdr3_aa: CASSPGTGGSQPQHF
cdr3_nt: TGTGCCAGCAGCCCAGGGACAGGGGGATCTCAGCCCCAGCATTTT

cdr3_length: 14
clone_size: NA
d_call: NA
v_call: TRBV15
j_call: TRBJ1-1
cdr3_aa: CATSRDNHRGEAFF
cdr3_nt: TGTGCCACCAGCAGAGATAACCATAGGGGGGAAGCTTTCTTT

cdr3_length: 15
clone_size: few
d_call: TRBD1
v_call: TRBV7-2
j_call: TRBJ1-2
cdr3_aa: CASSLATGGEYGYTF
cdr3_nt: TGTGCCAGCAGCTTAGCGACAGGGGGAGAATATGGCTACACCTTC

cdr3_length: 14
clone_size: NA
d_call: TRBD1
v_call: TRBV25-1
j_call: TRBJ1-1
cdr3_aa: CASSGNRGRTEAFF
cdr3_nt: TGTGCCAGCAGTGGGAACAGGGGTCGGACTGAAGCTTTCTTT

cdr3_length: 15
clone_size: NA
d_call: NA
v_call: TRBV10-3
j_call: TRBJ1-1
cdr3_aa: CAISGPQGMFTEAFF
cdr3_nt: TGTGCCATCAGTGGGCCACAGGGCATGTTCACTGAAGCTTTCTTT

cdr3_length: 14
clone_size: NA
d_call: NA
v_call: TRBV30
j_call: TRBJ1-2
cdr3_aa: CAWRGARNRAPYTF
cdr3_nt: TGTGCCTGGAGGGGGGCCCGAAACAGGGCCCCCTACACCTTC

cdr3_length: 14
clone_size: NA
d_call: NA
v_call: TRBV24-1
j_call: TRBJ1-6
cdr3_aa: CATSGPGENSPLHF
cdr3_nt: TGTGCCACCAGTGGTCCGGGAGAGAATTCACCCCTCCACTTT

cdr3_length: 13
clone_size: NA
d_call: NA
v_call: TRBV30
j_call: TRBJ1-4
cdr3_aa: CAWCPGGTRGVFF
cdr3_nt: TGTGCCTGGTGCCCCGGGGGGACCCGAGGAGTGTTTTTT

cdr3_length: 15
clone_size: NA
d_call: NA
v_call: TRBV21-1
j_call: TRBJ1-4
cdr3_aa: CASNHGQGQMEKLFF
cdr3_nt: TGTGCCAGCAACCATGGGCAGGGACAAATGGAAAAACTGTTTTTT

cdr3_length: 13
clone_size: few
d_call: NA
v_call: TRBV2
j_call: TRBJ2-7
cdr3_aa: CASSAGTPPEQYF
cdr3_nt: TGTGCCAGCAGTGCGGGGACTCCTCCCGAGCAGTACTTC

cdr3_length: 17
clone_size: NA
d_call: NA
v_call: TRBV21-1
j_call: TRBJ2-4
cdr3_aa: CATSPPNRGSSKNIQYF
cdr3_nt: TGTGCCACCTCGCCCCCTAACAGGGGGTCGTCCAAAAACATTCAGTACTTC

cdr3_length: 12
clone_size: NA
d_call: NA
v_call: TRBV7-6
j_call: TRBJ2-1
cdr3_aa: CASSKPGNEQFF
cdr3_nt: TGTGCCAGCAGCAAACCCGGGAATGAGCAGTTCTTC

cdr3_length: 15
clone_size: NA
d_call: NA
v_call: TRBV7-2
j_call: TRBJ1-1
cdr3_aa: CASSPLRVVNTEAFF
cdr3_nt: TGTGCCAGCAGCCCCCTCCGGGTGGTGAACACTGAAGCTTTCTTT

cdr3_length: 13
clone_size: NA
d_call: NA
v_call: TRBV2
j_call: TRBJ2-3
cdr3_aa: CARSGTTEDTQYF
cdr3_nt: TGTGCCAGATCCGGGACAACCGAAGATACGCAGTATTTT

cdr3_length: 13
clone_size: NA
d_call: NA
v_call: TRBV4-3
j_call: TRBJ1-1
cdr3_aa: CASSLTGNTEAFF
cdr3_nt: TGCGCCAGCAGCCTCACAGGGAACACTGAAGCTTTCTTT

cdr3_length: 11
clone_size: NA
d_call: NA
v_call: TRBV5-6
j_call: TRBJ1-1
cdr3_aa: CASSDRGEAFF
cdr3_nt: TGTGCCAGCAGCGACCGAGGAGAAGCTTTCTTT